This is a list of T cell receptor beta chains from one sample in a study of T cell responses to AZD1222 COVID-19 vaccine. TCRdb keeps only in-frame clones here, not all; method: immunoSEQ multiplex PCR. The table shows about 54,000 clones, with about 85% occurring only once. Specimen: peripheral blood, collected on day 0 of AZD1222 vaccination. The receptors originated from an adult in good health. CDR3s include the opening cysteine and the closing phenylalanine or tryptophan. Fields, in order: V gene, J gene, D gene, clone size, CDR3 length, CDR3 protein, CDR3 DNA. The D gene is left open where the match is weak. Clone size is not always given. Where it is, it says once, few, many or a class for expanded clones.

TRBV7-6	TRBJ2-5	TRBD1	NA	15	CASAPGQGRRETQYF	TGTGCCAGCGCACCCGGACAGGGGAGGAGAGAGACCCAGTACTTC
TRBV5-5	TRBJ2-5	TRBD2	NA	12	CASSFREGTQYF	TGTGCCAGCAGCTTTAGGGAGGGGACCCAGTACTTC
TRBV5-4	TRBJ2-1	TRBD1	NA	15	CASSKTGTGLGEQFF	TGTGCCAGCAGCAAGACCGGGACAGGGCTGGGTGAGCAGTTCTTC
TRBV4-1	TRBJ1-1	TRBD1	medium-sized	21	CASSHRKPKPGQWGYYPEAFF	TGCGCCAGCAGCCACCGAAAACCAAAGCCGGGACAGTGGGGTTATTACCCTGAAGCTTTCTTT
TRBV24-1	TRBJ1-6	NA	NA	13	CATSPGVGSPLHF	TGTGCCACCAGCCCAGGGGTAGGCTCACCCCTCCACTTT
TRBV2	TRBJ2-7	NA	NA	13	CASGGPFSYEQYF	TGTGCCAGCGGGGGCCCTTTCTCCTACGAGCAGTACTTC
TRBV3-1/TRBV3-2	TRBJ1-2	TRBD1	NA	16	CASSSNLRDRTYGYTF	TGTGCCAGCAGCTCAAACCTAAGGGACAGGACCTATGGCTACACCTTC
TRBV19	TRBJ2-7	TRBD1	NA	14	CASRLTGGFNEQYF	TGTGCCAGTAGGCTAACAGGGGGATTCAACGAGCAGTACTTC
TRBV10-3	TRBJ1-2	TRBD1	NA	12	CAASEGASGYTF	TGTGCCGCCAGCGAGGGGGCGTCTGGCTACACCTTC
TRBV19	TRBJ2-1	NA	NA	14	CASSLGGAYNEQFF	TGTGCCAGTAGTCTGGGCGGGGCCTACAATGAGCAGTTCTTC
TRBV30	TRBJ1-5	NA	NA	13	CAWSGGVGQPQHF	TGTGCCTGGAGTGGAGGGGTTGGTCAGCCCCAGCATTTT
TRBV7-2	TRBJ2-7	NA	NA	13	CASSGTRAYEQYF	TGTGCCAGCAGCGGGACAAGAGCCTACGAGCAGTACTTC
TRBV7-9	TRBJ2-1	NA	NA	14	CASSLSISGNEQFF	TGTGCCAGCAGCCTATCCATCAGCGGGAATGAGCAGTTCTTC
TRBV6-5	TRBJ1-5	NA	NA	14	CASSSGASNQPQHF	TGTGCCAGCAGCTCAGGGGCTAGCAATCAGCCCCAGCATTTT
TRBV11-2	TRBJ2-7	NA	NA	13	CASSFGTGSEQYF	TGTGCCAGCAGCTTCGGGACGGGGAGTGAGCAGTACTTC
TRBV18	TRBJ1-1	TRBD1	NA	14	CASSTGQGGTEAFF	TGTGCCAGCTCCACGGGACAGGGCGGCACTGAAGCTTTCTTT
TRBV2	TRBJ1-4	NA	NA	13	CASSYRDGEKLFF	TGTGCCAGCAGTTACAGGGATGGGGAAAAACTGTTTTTT
TRBV6-5	TRBJ1-2	TRBD1	few	13	CASRTDRTYGYTF	TGTGCCAGCAGGACGGACAGGACTTATGGCTACACCTTC
TRBV5-6	TRBJ1-1	NA	NA	13	CASSTGTRTEAFF	TGTGCCAGCAGCACTGGGACGAGGACTGAAGCTTTCTTT
TRBV30	TRBJ2-1	NA	NA	12	CAWSATRNEQFF	TGTGCCTGGAGTGCCACTAGGAATGAGCAGTTCTTC
TRBV12-3/TRBV12-4	TRBJ1-5	NA	NA	13	CASSFSRNQPQHF	TGTGCCAGCAGTTTTTCACGGAATCAGCCCCAGCATTTT
TRBV19	TRBJ2-1	NA	NA	15	CASSGRRAPGYEQFF	TGTGCCAGTAGTGGACGCCGGGCTCCCGGCTATGAGCAGTTCTTC
TRBV3-1/TRBV3-2	TRBJ1-5	NA	NA	13	CASSQGEYQPQHF	TGTGCCAGCAGCCAAGGAGAATATCAGCCCCAGCATTTT
TRBV5-5	TRBJ2-7	TRBD1	NA	14	CASSLVQGAYEQYF	TGTGCCAGCAGCTTGGTTCAGGGGGCGTACGAGCAGTACTTC
TRBV18	TRBJ1-1	NA	once	15	CASSPQEAPNTEAFF	TGTGCCAGCTCACCCCAAGAGGCCCCGAACACTGAAGCTTTCTTT
TRBV5-8	TRBJ1-6	NA	NA	15	CASSLEGPGGSPLHF	TGTGCCAGCAGCTTGGAGGGGCCGGGGGGTTCACCCCTCCACTTT
TRBV28	TRBJ2-4	NA	NA	16	CASSRRQVLAKNIQYF	TGTGCCAGCAGTCGCCGACAGGTCCTAGCCAAAAACATTCAGTACTTC
TRBV2	TRBJ1-6	TRBD1	NA	14	CASSPGQGRSPLHF	TGTGCCAGCAGTCCGGGACAGGGCCGATCACCCCTCCACTTT
TRBV7-9	TRBJ1-1	NA	NA	16	CASRAKVSGRGTEAFF	TGTGCCAGCAGAGCAAAGGTTTCAGGCCGAGGTACTGAAGCTTTCTTT
TRBV5-1	TRBJ2-1	NA	NA	15	CASSLDSRGYNEQFF	TGCGCCAGCAGCTTGGATAGTCGGGGATACAATGAGCAGTTCTTC
TRBV25-1	TRBJ1-2	NA	NA	13	CASSDANRDGYTF	TGTGCCAGCAGTGACGCCAACAGGGACGGCTACACCTTC
TRBV6-2/TRBV6-3	TRBJ2-7	TRBD1	once	17	CASSPVPSTGSSYEQYF	TGTGCCAGCAGCCCCGTCCCCTCGACAGGGAGCTCCTACGAGCAGTACTTC
TRBV27	TRBJ1-1	NA	NA	14	CASSLASVRTEAFF	TGTGCCAGCAGTTTAGCCTCGGTGAGGACTGAAGCTTTCTTT
TRBV6-5	TRBJ1-1	TRBD1	NA	13	CASTQGGQSEAFF	TGTGCCAGCACCCAAGGGGGACAGAGTGAAGCTTTCTTT
TRBV15	TRBJ1-4	NA	NA	15	CATSTPEQLNEKLFF	TGTGCCACCAGCACCCCGGAACAGTTAAATGAAAAACTGTTTTTT
TRBV6-5	TRBJ1-4	TRBD1	few	14	CASSLTGGSEKLFF	TGTGCCAGCAGCCTGACAGGGGGCTCTGAAAAACTGTTTTTT
TRBV28	TRBJ2-7	NA	once	14	CASSLTAGHYEQYF	TGTGCCAGCAGTTTAACGGCAGGACACTACGAGCAGTACTTC
TRBV14	TRBJ1-2	NA	few	12	CASSQSNYGYTF	TGTGCCAGCAGCCAGTCTAACTATGGCTACACCTTC
TRBV19	TRBJ2-7	NA	NA	18	CASSMPPEGPHPLLEQYF	TGTGCCAGTAGTATGCCCCCTGAGGGCCCTCATCCCCTCTTGGAGCAGTACTTC
TRBV30	TRBJ2-3	NA	NA	15	CAWSGDSLFTDTQYF	TGTGCCTGGAGTGGGGACTCCCTCTTCACAGATACGCAGTATTTT
TRBV2	TRBJ1-2	TRBD1	NA	14	CASSDRGGYYGYTF	TGTGCCAGCAGTGACAGGGGGGGCTACTATGGCTACACCTTC
TRBV4-3	TRBJ1-1	NA	NA	16	CASSQDPPGAYTEAFF	TGCGCCAGCAGCCAAGACCCTCCAGGGGCCTACACTGAAGCTTTCTTT
TRBV6-2/TRBV6-3	TRBJ1-1	NA	once	14	CASSYSIGDTEAFF	TGTGCCAGCAGTTACTCGATCGGGGACACTGAAGCTTTCTTT
TRBV15	TRBJ1-2	NA	once	13	CATSRGRDYGYTF	TGTGCCACCAGCAGAGGAAGGGACTATGGCTACACCTTC
TRBV5-5	TRBJ2-5	NA	NA	13	CASSSPLQETQYF	TGTGCCAGCAGCTCACCACTTCAAGAGACCCAGTACTTC
TRBV19	TRBJ1-2	NA	NA	9	CASKFGYTF	TGTGCCAGTAAGTTTGGCTACACCTTC
TRBV28	TRBJ1-4	NA	NA	18	CASSQLQFRRSGREKLFF	TGTGCCAGCAGCCAACTACAGTTCCGGCGCTCGGGTAGGGAAAAACTGTTTTTT
TRBV11-2	TRBJ2-7	NA	NA	14	CASSFPGSSYEQYF	TGTGCCAGCAGCTTTCCAGGGAGCTCCTACGAGCAGTACTTC
TRBV7-9	TRBJ2-7	TRBD1	NA	13	CASSFRQGTEQYF	TGTGCCAGCAGCTTCAGACAGGGGACCGAGCAGTACTTC
TRBV4-3	TRBJ2-1	TRBD1	NA	16	CASSQDRQGEYNEQFF	TGCGCCAGCAGCCAAGATCGGCAGGGGGAATACAATGAGCAGTTCTTC
TRBV6-2/TRBV6-3	TRBJ2-1	NA	NA	15	CASSYPLNRTFEQFF	TGTGCCAGCAGTTACCCCCTCAACCGGACCTTCGAGCAGTTCTTC
TRBV5-1	TRBJ2-1	NA	NA	16	CASSLGGGTDYNEQFF	TGCGCCAGCAGCTTGGGAGGCGGGACAGATTACAATGAGCAGTTCTTC
TRBV7-4	TRBJ1-5	TRBD1	NA	16	CASSPRGGLSNQPQHF	TGTGCCAGCAGCCCCAGGGGGGGCCTTAGCAATCAGCCCCAGCATTTT